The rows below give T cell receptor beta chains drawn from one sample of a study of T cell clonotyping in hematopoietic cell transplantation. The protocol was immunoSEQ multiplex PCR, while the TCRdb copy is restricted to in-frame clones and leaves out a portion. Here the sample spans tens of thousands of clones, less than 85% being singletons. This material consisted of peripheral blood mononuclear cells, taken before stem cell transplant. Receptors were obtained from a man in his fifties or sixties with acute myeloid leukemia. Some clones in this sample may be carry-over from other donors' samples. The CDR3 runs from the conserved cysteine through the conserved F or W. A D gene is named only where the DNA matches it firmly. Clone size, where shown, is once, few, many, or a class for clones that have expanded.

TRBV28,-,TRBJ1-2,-,CASSLWQGTYGYTF,TGTGCCAGCAGTTTGTGGCAGGGGACCTATGGCTACACCTTC
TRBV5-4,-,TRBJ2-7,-,CASSLRHGRNEQYF,TGTGCCAGCAGCTTGAGACATGGGCGGAACGAGCAGTACTTC
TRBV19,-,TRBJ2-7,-,CASSKYRVAEQYF,TGTGCCAGTAGTAAATACAGGGTTGCCGAGCAGTACTTC
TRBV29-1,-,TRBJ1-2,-,CSGRVGAANYGYTF,TGCAGCGGAAGGGTAGGGGCAGCTAACTATGGCTACACCTTC
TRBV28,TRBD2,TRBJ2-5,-,CASSLSLMSSGGLGETQYF,TGTGCCAGCAGTTTATCATTAATGTCTAGCGGGGGGCTAGGAGAGACCCAGTACTTC
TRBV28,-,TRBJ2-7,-,CASTNAGRGYEQYF,TGTGCCAGCACTAACGCGGGCCGAGGCTACGAGCAGTACTTC
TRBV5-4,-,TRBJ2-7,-,CASSLAGPYEQYF,TGTGCCAGCAGCCTGGCGGGCCCCTACGAGCAGTACTTC
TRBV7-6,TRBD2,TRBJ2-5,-,CASSLDLAGGRETQYF,TGTGCCAGCAGCTTAGACCTAGCGGGGGGTCGAGAGACCCAGTACTTC
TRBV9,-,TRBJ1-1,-,CASSVEPGNTEAFF,TGTGCCAGCAGCGTAGAACCGGGGAACACTGAAGCTTTCTTT
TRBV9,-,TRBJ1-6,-,CASSAGGGLRSPLHF,TGTGCCAGCAGCGCGGGTGGCGGTCTTAGGTCACCCCTCCACTTT
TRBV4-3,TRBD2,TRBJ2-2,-,CASSQDTEGLAGYIGELFF,TGCGCCAGCAGCCAAGATACGGAGGGACTAGCGGGGTATATCGGGGAGCTGTTTTTT
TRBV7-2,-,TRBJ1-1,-,CASSLTANTEAFF,TGTGCCAGCAGCCTGACAGCTAACACTGAAGCTTTCTTT
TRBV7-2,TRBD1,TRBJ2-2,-,CASSFRPGTGFGGELFF,TGTGCCAGCAGCTTCAGACCCGGGACAGGTTTCGGCGGGGAGCTGTTTTTT
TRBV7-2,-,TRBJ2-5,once,CASSGSSGNQETQYF,TGTGCCAGCAGCGGATCTTCCGGGAACCAAGAGACCCAGTACTTC
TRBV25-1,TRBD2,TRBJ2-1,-,CASSEWTSGGRNEQFF,TGTGCCAGCAGTGAATGGACTAGCGGGGGGCGGAATGAGCAGTTCTTC
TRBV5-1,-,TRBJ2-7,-,CASSFGRPVLLGPTGEQYF,TGCGCCAGCAGCTTTGGCCGGCCCGTGCTGCTGGGACCTACAGGCGAGCAGTACTTC
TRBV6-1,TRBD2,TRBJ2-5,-,CASTPLAGGGETQYF,TGTGCCAGCACTCCCCTAGCGGGGGGGGGAGAGACCCAGTACTTC
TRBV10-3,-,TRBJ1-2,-,CAISVEQSTGGYTF,TGTGCCATCAGTGTGGAACAGAGCACCGGTGGCTACACCTTC
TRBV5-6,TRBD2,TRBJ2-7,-,CASSHQRGPSYEQYF,TGTGCCAGCAGCCACCAGCGGGGGCCGTCCTACGAGCAGTACTTC
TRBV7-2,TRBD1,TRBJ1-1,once,CASSTTGGTEAFF,TGTGCCAGCAGCACTACAGGGGGTACTGAAGCTTTCTTT
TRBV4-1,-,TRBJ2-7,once,CASSQGLDPYEQYF,TGCGCCAGCAGCCAAGGACTCGACCCCTACGAGCAGTACTTC
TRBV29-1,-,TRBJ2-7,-,CSVEDLGVPPYF,TGCAGCGTTGAAGATCTGGGGGTACCCCCTTACTTC
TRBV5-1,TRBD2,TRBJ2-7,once,CASSLELAGAYEQYF,TGCGCCAGCAGCTTGGAACTAGCGGGGGCCTACGAGCAGTACTTC